This entry features one T cell receptor (beta chain) sequence. Its antigen remains unidentified. V is pared back by 4 bases and J by 2 bases, with 9 bases lying between the germline termini. The cysteine opens and the phenylalanine closes a CDR3 of 12 amino acids. CDR3 DNA is the only sequence kept; it has 36 bases, read in frame from the first base. Taken from the germline V gene (reference sequence), the CDR1 and CDR2 loops are GTSNPN and SVGIG. The cohort comprised approximately 700 healthy bone marrow donors. All cohort members were sampled while nominally healthy, although unrecorded immune exposures were likely present. The donor tested CMV seronegative and was one of the 352 seronegative cohort members. Each donor provided a peripheral blood sample, and peripheral blood mononuclear cells were used for TCR beta sequencing. Genomic DNA was extracted from the blood cell samples with the Qiagen DNeasy Blood Extraction Kit.

Library method: the immunoSEQ multiplex PCR assay. A mixture of 60 forward primers for TCR Vbeta segments and 13 reverse primers for TCR Jbeta segments was used in the multiplex PCR. A multiplex PCR assay on genomic DNA amplified the CDR3 region of rearranged TCR beta genes. Amplified TCR beta libraries were sequenced as 87-base-pair reads on the Illumina HiSeq System. Per the authors' processing: In a later analysis, roughly 80 million unique TCR beta chains were counted across the approximately 670 repertoires, and roughly 11 million of these chains were shared by at least two donors. A nearest-neighbor algorithm error-corrected the raw reads and collapsed the reads into unique sequences, merging closely related sequences to remove PCR and sequencing errors. V, D and J gene segments were assigned by aligning CDR3 sequences to IMGT reference sequences. For a sequence to be retained, a match of at least six nucleotides was required to both a V gene segment and a J gene segment. A rearrangement counted as productive if the CDR3 had no stop codons and remained in frame with V and J, and every other rearrangement counted as non-productive. CDR3 was defined according to IMGT convention as the region running from the second conserved V-encoded cysteine to the conserved J-encoded phenylalanine. The earlier analysis of around 640 of the donors excluded sequences that lacked an unambiguous match to a single V gene segment. In an earlier analysis of 587 of the donors, a V segment was called functional when productive rearrangements were above 56.7%, and segregating when the standard deviation between donors exceeded 5%. A statistical classification framework was built for diagnosing cytomegalovirus status from the catalog of TCR beta chain sequences. V and J gene assignment, in a later analysis, came from comparing TCR nucleotide sequences with IMGT/GENE-DB human TR gene sequences. Using the TCRdist pipeline, a later analysis assigned CDR3 sequences along with most-parsimonious VDJ recombination scenarios. In a later analysis, each TCR beta chain was defined by its CDR3 amino acid sequence together with its V-gene family, and reads lacking a unique V-gene family were excluded. As a way to deal with suspected cross-contamination and a sequencing artifact, a later analysis dropped approximately 590 nucleotide sequences that were highly shared and had low generation probability. A later analysis calculated a clonal expansion index for each public chain from normalized within-repertoire ranks of inferred template counts. Generation probabilities in a later analysis came from a VDJ recombination model fitted to out-of-frame rearrangements, and those results were checked against IGoR. In a later analysis, TCR-TCR, TCR-HLA and TCR-CMV co-occurrence was scored with hypergeometric tests, and a repertoire-size bias correction was applied to TCR pairs. In a later analysis, false discovery rates were estimated by permuting HLA or CMV assignments 20 times. A later analysis grouped co-occurring TCRs with DBSCAN, adding TCRdist sequence similarity when clustering within HLA-allele-positive subsets. Repertoires with fewer than 30,000 or more than 120,000 public chains, plus five repertoires with anomalous nucleotide sharing, were excluded from co-occurrence clustering. In its TCRdb copy, this immuneACCESS table keeps in-frame sequences only and misses some clones. Where compared with another copy, unresolved V genes explain less than half of these, and the others have no known cause. V, J and clone size reflect that table, while D and trimming were determined from the DNA. This sample's listing comprises roughly 140,000 clones. Clones ranked in the top ten supply 0.75% to 1% of the sample.

This entry comes from a study of cytomegalovirus exposure and HLA in healthy donors (TCRdb year 2017). Concerning the study at large: According to an earlier analysis of a few hundred of the donors, 150 million to 200 million T cells yielded 117 million unique TCR beta sequences and roughly 280 Gb of sequence data. About 300 gigabases of sequencing data and around 80 million unique TCR sequences made up an early release that covered under 750 HLA-typed donors. The genetic ancestry cluster associated with self-reported Caucasian donors included over 80% of the 398 genotyped donors. The aim of the study was to test whether cataloging public T cell receptors could identify signatures of past pathogen exposure. The study used immunosequencing to profile the T cell repertoires of several hundred subjects and linked those repertoires to cytomegalovirus serostatus. In addition to the first cohort of 500 to 850 subjects, a separate validation cohort of over 90 different subjects was used. High-throughput TCR immunosequencing, statistical association of individual TCRs with disease status, and machine learning were combined to predict cytomegalovirus infection status. To study patterns of TCR occurrence, a later analysis re-analyzed previously published TCR beta repertoires from just over 650 donors and added high-resolution HLA genotyping. Rather than using new phenotypic data, the later analysis identified candidate immune exposures from TCR beta sequences and from how often those sequences occurred across donors. An earlier analysis of 450 to 750 of the donors used high-throughput TCR beta sequencing to judge whether each TCR beta V gene segment behaved as functional or pseudogenic. Donor age, sex, ethnicity and CMV serostatus were compiled together with the repertoire data. A later genetic analysis took genome-wide SNP genotypes for about 65% of the roughly 670 donors and used that subset as a discovery cohort. Every discovery cohort repertoire had been produced on one sequencing platform. HLA typing included class I and class II loci at four-digit resolution. Typing coverage varied by locus: 629-630 donors for A, B, C, DRB1 and DQB1; around 560 for DQA1; about 600 for DPA1; 400 to 480 for DPB1. Because of strong linkage in the cohort, five DR-DQ haplotypes were treated as single units for association and clustering. Among a few hundred genotyped donors of the cohort, an average of 235,054 unique TCR beta nucleotide sequences were sequenced per donor, roughly 20% of them non-productive.

The investigation overall reported the following: In the study, some 160 TCR beta chains were listed as associated with cytomegalovirus. In a later analysis, most CMV-associated TCR beta chains were found to appear HLA-restricted, with HLA associations seemingly driven largely by CMV exposure. The presence/absence analyses assumed that sequencing depth was roughly uniform across donors, and that assumption may not be true. According to a later genetic analysis, donors in an Asian-associated ancestry cluster had fewer N-insertions in productive TCRs than the approximately 630-donor mean. Strong co-occurrence of HLA alleles, especially DR and DQ, made assigning TCR associations to individual alleles difficult. While some public TCRs were present in many individuals, most TCR sequences turned up only very rarely across donors. According to a later analysis, parvovirus B19, influenza, CMV and Epstein-Barr virus appeared linked to several top co-occurrence clusters. In an earlier analysis of more than 450 of the donors, most TCR beta V segments were observed in productive rearrangements about 87% or about 30% of the time, broadly matching IMGT annotations. A further reported finding was that TCR beta sequences accurately predicted the HLA-A and HLA-B alleles for most subjects in the first cohort. For the cohort, immune exposure information was limited to CMV serostatus. Specific HLA alleles were associated with 16,951 TCR beta sequences at a false discovery rate of 0.05 in a later analysis. Because some donors lacked HLA typing at each locus, the association tests relied only on the typed subset. In a later analysis, the rate of TCR association differed among HLA loci, with DRB1 alleles having the most associated TCRs and HLA-C alleles having the fewest. The sequencing pipeline was judged likely to have produced a cluster of highly shared sequence variants as a technical artifact. In a later analysis, HLA-associated TCR beta chains showed more clonal expansion and lower generation probabilities than non-associated chains that were equally common. In this cohort, only TCR beta chains were sequenced, and detectable features were limited by the absence of alpha or paired-chain data. The authors suggested that the approach could potentially be extended to other disease states and immunological phenotypes. Because counts were too low, fewer than 20 rarely observed V segments, including chromosome 9 orphons, were excluded from the earlier analysis of 587 of the donors. In both the original and validation cohorts, the classifier was reported to diagnose cytomegalovirus status with high specificity and sensitivity. A few of the identified cytomegalovirus-associated TCR beta chains were confirmed in vitro to be specific for cytomegalovirus antigens. Correlated functional status among segregating V segments might reflect linkage disequilibrium, but an unknown experimental factor could not be ruled out. Some IMGT-functional V segments, including TRBV6-2 and TRBV6-3, could not be told apart with the 87-base-pair reads, so those segments were excluded. In a later genetic analysis, a missense DCLRE1C variant was associated with V-gene and J-gene trimming of TCR beta chains, and the association was replicated in an independent cohort.

The source of this sequence is a male donor in good health and CMV-seronegative. What was sequenced was PBMCs. This chain joins TRBV30 to TRBJ2-7; there is no confident call for the D gene. CDR3 loop: CAWTGMTYEQYF. The DNA sequence follows: TGTGCCTGGACAGGTATGACCTACGAGCAGTACTTC. Full variable domain (CDR3 extended with the reference TRBV30 and TRBJ2-7 proteins): SQTIHQWPATLVQPVGSPLSLECTVEGTSNPNLYWYRQAAGRGLQLLFYSVGIGQISSEVPQNLSASRPQDRQFILSSKKLLLSDSGFYLCAWTGMTYEQYFGPGTRLTVT.